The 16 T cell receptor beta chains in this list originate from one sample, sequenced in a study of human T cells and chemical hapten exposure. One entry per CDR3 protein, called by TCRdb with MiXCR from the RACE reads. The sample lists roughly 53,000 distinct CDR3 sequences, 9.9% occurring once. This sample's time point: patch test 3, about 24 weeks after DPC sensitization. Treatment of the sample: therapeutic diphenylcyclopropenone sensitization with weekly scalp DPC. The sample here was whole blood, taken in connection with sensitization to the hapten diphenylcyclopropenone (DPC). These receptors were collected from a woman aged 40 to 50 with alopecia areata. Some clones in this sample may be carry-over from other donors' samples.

The DNA for the CDR3 is TGTGCCAGCAGTCGACTAGCGGGGACTACAGATACGCAGTATTTT. This gives the protein CASSRLAGTTDTQYF. The chain is built from TRBV6-5 and TRBJ2-3; 11 nucleotides line up with TRBD2. CDR1 and CDR2 from the germline V gene are MNHEY and SVGAGI. V shed 5 bases, J shed 3 bases, and the junction held 4 bases outside the gene matches. The CDR3 runs to 15 residues.

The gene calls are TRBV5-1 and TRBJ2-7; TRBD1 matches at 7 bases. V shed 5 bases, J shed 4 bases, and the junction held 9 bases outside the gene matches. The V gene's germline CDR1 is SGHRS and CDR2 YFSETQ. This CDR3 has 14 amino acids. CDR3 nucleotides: TGCGCCAGCAGGATGACAGGGTCGGAGTACGAGCAGTACTTC. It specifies CASRMTGSEYEQYF. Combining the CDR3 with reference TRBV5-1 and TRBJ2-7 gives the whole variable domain KAGVTQTPRYLIKTRGQQVTLSCSPISGHRSVSWYQQTPGQGLQFLFEYFSETQRNKGNFPGRFSGRQFSNSRSEMNVSTLELGDSALYLCASRMTGSEYEQYFGPGTRLTVT.

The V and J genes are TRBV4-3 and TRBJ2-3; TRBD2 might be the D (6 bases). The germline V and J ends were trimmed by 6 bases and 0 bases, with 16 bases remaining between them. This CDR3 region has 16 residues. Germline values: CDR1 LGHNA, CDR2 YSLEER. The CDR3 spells CASSHGGGPSTDTQYF. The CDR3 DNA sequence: TGCGCCAGCAGTCACGGAGGAGGGCCTAGCACAGATACGCAGTATTTT.

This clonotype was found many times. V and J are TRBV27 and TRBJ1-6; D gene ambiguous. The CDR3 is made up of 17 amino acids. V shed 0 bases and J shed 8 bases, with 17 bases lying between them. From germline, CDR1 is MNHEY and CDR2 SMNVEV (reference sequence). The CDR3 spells CASSLSSRGSGHSPLHF. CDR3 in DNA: TGTGCCAGCAGTTTATCTTCCCGTGGGTCCGGGCATTCACCCCTCCACTTT.

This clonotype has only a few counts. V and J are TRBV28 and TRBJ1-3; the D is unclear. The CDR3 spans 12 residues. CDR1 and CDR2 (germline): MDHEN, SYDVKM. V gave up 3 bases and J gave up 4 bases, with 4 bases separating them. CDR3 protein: CASSFVGNTIYF. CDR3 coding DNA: TGTGCCAGCAGTTTTGTCGGAAACACCATATATTTT.

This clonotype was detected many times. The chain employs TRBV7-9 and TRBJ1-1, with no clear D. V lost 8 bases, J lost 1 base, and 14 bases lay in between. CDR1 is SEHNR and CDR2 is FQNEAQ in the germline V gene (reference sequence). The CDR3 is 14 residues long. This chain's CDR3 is CASSIYGSNTEAFF. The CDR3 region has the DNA TGTGCCAGCTCAATTTACGGGTCGAACACTGAAGCTTTCTTT. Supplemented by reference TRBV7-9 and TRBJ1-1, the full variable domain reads DTGVSQNPRHKITKRGQNVTFRCDPISEHNRLYWYRQTLGQGPEFLTYFQNEAQLEKSRLLSDRFSAERPKGSFSTLEIQRTEQGDSAMYLCASSIYGSNTEAFFGQGTRLTVV.

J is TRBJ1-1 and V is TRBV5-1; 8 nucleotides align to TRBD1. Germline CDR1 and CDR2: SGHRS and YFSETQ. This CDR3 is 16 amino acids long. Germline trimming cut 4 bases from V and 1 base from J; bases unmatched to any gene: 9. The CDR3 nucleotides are TGCGCCAGCAGCCTCCGCCAGGGGGCGGGGAACACTGAAGCTTTCTTT. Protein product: CASSLRQGAGNTEAFF.

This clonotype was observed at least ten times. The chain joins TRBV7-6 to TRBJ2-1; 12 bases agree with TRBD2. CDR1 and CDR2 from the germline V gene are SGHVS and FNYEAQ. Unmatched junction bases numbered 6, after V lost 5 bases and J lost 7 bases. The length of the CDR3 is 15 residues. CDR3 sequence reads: CASSTLAGGPNEQFF. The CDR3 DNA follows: TGTGCCAGCAGCACCCTAGCGGGGGGGCCTAATGAGCAGTTCTTC.

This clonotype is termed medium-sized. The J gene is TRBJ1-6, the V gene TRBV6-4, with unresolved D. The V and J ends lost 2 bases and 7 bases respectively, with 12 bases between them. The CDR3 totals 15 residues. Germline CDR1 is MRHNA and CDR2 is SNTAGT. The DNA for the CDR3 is TGTGCCAGCAGTGACCGGTCTGGCGGGAATTCACCCCTCCACTTT. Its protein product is CASSDRSGGNSPLHF.

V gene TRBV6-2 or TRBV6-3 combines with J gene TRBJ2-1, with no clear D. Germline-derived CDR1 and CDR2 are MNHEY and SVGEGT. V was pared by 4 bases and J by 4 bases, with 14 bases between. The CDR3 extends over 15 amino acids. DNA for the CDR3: TGTGCCAGCAGTTCTCCTTCACGGGTATACAATGAGCAGTTCTTC. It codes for CASSSPSRVYNEQFF.

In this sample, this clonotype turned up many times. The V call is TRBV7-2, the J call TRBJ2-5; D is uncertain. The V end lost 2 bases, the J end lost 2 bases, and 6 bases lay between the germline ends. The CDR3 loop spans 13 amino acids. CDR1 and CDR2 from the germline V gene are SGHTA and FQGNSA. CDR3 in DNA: TGTGCCAGCAGCTTATCCCCACAAGAGACCCAGTACTTC. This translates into CASSLSPQETQYF. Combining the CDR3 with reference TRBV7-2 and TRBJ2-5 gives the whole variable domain GAGVSQSPSNKVTEKGKDVELRCDPISGHTALYWYRQSLGQGLEFLIYFQGNSAPDKSGLPSDRFSAERTGGSVSTLTIQRTQQEDSAVYLCASSLSPQETQYFGPGTRLLVL.

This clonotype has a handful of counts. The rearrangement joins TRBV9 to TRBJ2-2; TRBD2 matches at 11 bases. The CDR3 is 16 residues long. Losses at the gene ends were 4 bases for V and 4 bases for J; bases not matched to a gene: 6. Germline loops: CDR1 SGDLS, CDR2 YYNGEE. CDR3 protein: CASSLGTSGTTGELFF. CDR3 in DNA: TGTGCCAGCAGCCTCGGGACTAGCGGTACCACCGGGGAGCTGTTTTTT.

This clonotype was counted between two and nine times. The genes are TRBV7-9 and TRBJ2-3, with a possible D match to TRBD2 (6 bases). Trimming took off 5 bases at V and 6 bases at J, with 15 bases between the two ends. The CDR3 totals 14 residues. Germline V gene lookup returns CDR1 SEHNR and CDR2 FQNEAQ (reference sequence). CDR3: CASSPPLARDTQYF. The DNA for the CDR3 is TGTGCCAGCAGCCCCCCACTAGCACGGGATACGCAGTATTTT.

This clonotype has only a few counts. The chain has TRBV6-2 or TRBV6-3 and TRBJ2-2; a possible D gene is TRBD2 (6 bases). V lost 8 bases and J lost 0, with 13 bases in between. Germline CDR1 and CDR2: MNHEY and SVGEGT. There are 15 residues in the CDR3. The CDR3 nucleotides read TGTGCCAGCCAGAGGCGGGGCGCGAACACCGGGGAGCTGTTTTTT. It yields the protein CASQRRGANTGELFF.

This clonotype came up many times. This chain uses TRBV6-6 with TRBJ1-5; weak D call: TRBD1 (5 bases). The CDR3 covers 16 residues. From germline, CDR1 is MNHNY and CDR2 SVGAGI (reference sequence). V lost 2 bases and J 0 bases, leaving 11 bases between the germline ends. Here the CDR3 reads CASSYLLGGSNQPQHF. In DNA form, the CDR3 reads TGTGCCAGCAGTTACCTTCTGGGGGGTAGCAATCAGCCCCAGCATTTT.

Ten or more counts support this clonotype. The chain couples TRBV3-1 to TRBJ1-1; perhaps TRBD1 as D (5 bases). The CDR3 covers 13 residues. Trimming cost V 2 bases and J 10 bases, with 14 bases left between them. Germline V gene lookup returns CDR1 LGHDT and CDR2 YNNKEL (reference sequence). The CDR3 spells CASSQNGAEPAFF. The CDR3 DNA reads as TGTGCCAGCAGCCAAAATGGGGCGGAACCAGCTTTCTTT.